Included here is one T cell receptor beta chain sequence, with context. Assay used: immunoSEQ multiplex PCR; TCRdb lists only in-frame clones, some missing. The table shows 40,000 to 45,000 clones, with just under 90% occurring only once. This specimen comes from a study of OX40 agonist ivuxolimab in advanced cancers. CDR1 and CDR2 from the germline V gene are SEHNR and FQNEAQ (reference sequence). J gave up 6 bases and V 3 bases, and 7 bases lay outside the gene matches. This CDR3 is built from 14 residues. This chain links TRBV7-9 with TRBJ2-7; the match to TRBD1 covers 8 bases. This clonotype was obtained from an adult with an advanced solid tumor such as melanoma, head and neck, liver or kidney cancer. The sequenced sample was CD4+ or CD8+ T cells sorted from blood, obtained in a trial of the OX40 agonist ivuxolimab. In DNA, the CDR3 is TGTGCCAGCAGCTTGAACAGGGGGACCCTCGAGCAGTACTTC. This sequence encodes CASSLNRGTLEQYF.